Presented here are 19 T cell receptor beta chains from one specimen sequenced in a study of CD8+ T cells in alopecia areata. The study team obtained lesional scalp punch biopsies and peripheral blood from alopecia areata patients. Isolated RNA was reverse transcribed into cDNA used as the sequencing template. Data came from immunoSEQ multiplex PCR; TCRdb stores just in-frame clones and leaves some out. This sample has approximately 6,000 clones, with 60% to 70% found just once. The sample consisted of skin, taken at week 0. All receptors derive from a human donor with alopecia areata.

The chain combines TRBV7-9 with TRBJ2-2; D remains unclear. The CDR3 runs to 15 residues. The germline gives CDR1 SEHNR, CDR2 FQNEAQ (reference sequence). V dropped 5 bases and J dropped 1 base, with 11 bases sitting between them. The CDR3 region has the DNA TGTGCCAGCAGCCCCCGGCAGCGGAACACCGGGGAGCTGTTTTTT. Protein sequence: CASSPRQRNTGELFF.

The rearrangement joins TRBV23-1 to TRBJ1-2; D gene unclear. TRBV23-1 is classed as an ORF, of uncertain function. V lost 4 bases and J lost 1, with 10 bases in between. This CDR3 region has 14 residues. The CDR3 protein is CASSPLALNYGYTF. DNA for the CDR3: TGCGCCAGCAGTCCTTTAGCCCTTAACTATGGCTACACCTTC.

CDR3: CASSLGDWSLISGANVLTF. As DNA, the CDR3 is TGTGCCAGCAGCTTAGGGGACTGGAGCTTGATCTCTGGGGCCAACGTCCTGACTTTC. The chain couples TRBV7-9 to TRBJ2-6, with D possibly matching TRBD2 (6 bases). The CDR3 totals 19 residues. Germline values: CDR1 SEHNR, CDR2 FQNEAQ (reference sequence). V was clipped by 1 base and J by 0 bases, with 16 bases between them. The variable domain in full, with the rest retrieved from reference TRBV7-9 and TRBJ2-6, is DTGVSQNPRHKITKRGQNVTFRCDPISEHNRLYWYRQTLGQGPEFLTYFQNEAQLEKSRLLSDRFSAERPKGSFSTLEIQRTEQGDSAMYLCASSLGDWSLISGANVLTFGAGSRLTVL.

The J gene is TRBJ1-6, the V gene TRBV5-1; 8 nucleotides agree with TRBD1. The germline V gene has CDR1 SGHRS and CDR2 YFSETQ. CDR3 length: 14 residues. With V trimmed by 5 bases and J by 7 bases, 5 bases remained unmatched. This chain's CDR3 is CASRWTGRNSPLHF. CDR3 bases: TGCGCCAGCAGATGGACAGGGAGGAATTCACCCCTCCACTTT.

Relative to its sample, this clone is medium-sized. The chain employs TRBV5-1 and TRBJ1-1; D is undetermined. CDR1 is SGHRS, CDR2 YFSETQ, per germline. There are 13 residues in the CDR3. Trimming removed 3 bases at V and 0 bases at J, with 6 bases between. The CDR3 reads CASSSLVNTEAFF. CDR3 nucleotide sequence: TGCGCCAGCAGCTCATTAGTGAACACTGAAGCTTTCTTT.

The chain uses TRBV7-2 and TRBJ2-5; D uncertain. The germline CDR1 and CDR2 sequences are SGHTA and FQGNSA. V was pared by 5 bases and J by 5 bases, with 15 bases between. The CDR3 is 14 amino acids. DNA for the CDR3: TGTGCCAGCAGCCCAATGGGTTCTTGGGAGACCCAGTACTTC. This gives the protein CASSPMGSWETQYF.

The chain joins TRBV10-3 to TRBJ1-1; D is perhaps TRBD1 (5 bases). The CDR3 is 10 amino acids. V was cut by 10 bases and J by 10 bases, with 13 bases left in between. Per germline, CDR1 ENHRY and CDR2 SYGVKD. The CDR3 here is CASWGGTAFF. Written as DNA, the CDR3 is TGTGCCAGCTGGGGGGGTACAGCTTTCTTT.

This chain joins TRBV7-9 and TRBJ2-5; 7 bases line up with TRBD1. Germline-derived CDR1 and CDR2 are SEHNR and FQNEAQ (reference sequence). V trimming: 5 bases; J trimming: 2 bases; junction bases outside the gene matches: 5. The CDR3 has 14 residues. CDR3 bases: TGTGCCAGCAGCGAACCGGGACAGCAAGAGACCCAGTACTTC. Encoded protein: CASSEPGQQETQYF.

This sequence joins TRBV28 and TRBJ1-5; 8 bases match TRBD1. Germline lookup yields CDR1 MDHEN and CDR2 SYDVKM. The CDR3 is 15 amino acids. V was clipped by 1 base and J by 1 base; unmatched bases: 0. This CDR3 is CASSLYRGSNQPQHF. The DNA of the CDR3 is TGTGCCAGCAGTTTATACAGGGGGAGCAATCAGCCCCAGCATTTT.

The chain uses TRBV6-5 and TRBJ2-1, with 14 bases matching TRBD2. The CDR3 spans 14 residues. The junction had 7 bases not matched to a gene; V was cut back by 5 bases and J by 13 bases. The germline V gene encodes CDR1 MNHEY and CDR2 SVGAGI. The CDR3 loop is CASSPGLAGGYQFF. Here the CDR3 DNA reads TGTGCCAGCAGTCCAGGACTAGCGGGAGGATATCAGTTCTTC.

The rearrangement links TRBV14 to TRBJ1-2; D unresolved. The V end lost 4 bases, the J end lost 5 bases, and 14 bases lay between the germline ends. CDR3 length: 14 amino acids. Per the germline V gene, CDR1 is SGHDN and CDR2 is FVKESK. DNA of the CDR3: TGTGCCAGCAGCCTTACGGGTTTCGGGTATGGCTACACCTTC. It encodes CASSLTGFGYGYTF.

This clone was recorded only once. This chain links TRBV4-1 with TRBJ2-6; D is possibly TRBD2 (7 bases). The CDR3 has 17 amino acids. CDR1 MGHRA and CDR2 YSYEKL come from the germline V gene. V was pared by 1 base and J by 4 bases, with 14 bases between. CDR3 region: CASSQARGGRGANVLTF. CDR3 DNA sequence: TGCGCCAGCAGCCAAGCAAGGGGGGGGCGAGGGGCCAACGTCCTGACTTTC.

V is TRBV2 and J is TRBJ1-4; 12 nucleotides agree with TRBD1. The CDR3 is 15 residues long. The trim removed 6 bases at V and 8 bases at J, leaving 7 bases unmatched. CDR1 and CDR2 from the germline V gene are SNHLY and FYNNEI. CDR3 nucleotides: TGTGCCAGCAGCCCGGGACAGGGGGCGAGGGAAAAACTGTTTTTT. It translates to CASSPGQGAREKLFF.

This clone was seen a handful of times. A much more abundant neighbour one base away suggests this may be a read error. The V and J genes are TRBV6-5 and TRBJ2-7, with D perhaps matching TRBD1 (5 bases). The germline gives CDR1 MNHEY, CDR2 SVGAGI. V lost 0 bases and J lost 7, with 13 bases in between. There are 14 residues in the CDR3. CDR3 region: CASSYSGRVNEQYF. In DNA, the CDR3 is TGTGCCAGCAGTTACTCGGGCAGGGTGAATGAGCAGTACTTC.

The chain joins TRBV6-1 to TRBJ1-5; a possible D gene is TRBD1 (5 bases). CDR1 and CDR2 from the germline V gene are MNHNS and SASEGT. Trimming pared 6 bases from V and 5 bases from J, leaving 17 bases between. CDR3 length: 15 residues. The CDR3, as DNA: TGTGCCAGCAGGACCCTGACTTTAGGGGATCAGCCCCAGCATTTT. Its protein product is CASRTLTLGDQPQHF.

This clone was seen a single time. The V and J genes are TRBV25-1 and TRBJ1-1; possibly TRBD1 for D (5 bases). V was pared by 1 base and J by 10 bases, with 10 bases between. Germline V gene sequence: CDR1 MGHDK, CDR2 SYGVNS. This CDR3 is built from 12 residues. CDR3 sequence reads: CASSEWGGGAFF. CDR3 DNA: TGTGCCAGCAGTGAATGGGGCGGTGGAGCTTTCTTT.

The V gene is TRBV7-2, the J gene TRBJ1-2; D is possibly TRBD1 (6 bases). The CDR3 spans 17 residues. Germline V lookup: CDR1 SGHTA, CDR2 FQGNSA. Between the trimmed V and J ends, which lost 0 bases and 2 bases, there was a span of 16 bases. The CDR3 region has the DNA TGTGCCAGCAGCTTAGCGCAAGGACAGCCCTGGAACTATGGCTACACCTTC. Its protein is CASSLAQGQPWNYGYTF.

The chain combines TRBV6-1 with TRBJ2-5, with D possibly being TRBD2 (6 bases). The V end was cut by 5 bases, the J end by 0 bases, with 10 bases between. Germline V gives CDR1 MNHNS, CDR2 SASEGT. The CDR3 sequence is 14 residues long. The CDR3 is CASSMGGNQETQYF. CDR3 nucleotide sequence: TGTGCCAGCAGTATGGGGGGAAACCAAGAGACCCAGTACTTC.

CDR3 nucleotide sequence: TGTGCCAGCAGTTACGGCGGTCGGGGAGGACAAGAGACCCAGTACTTC. Translated: CASSYGGRGGQETQYF. The chain carries TRBV6-9 and TRBJ2-5; D is possibly TRBD2 (6 bases). CDR1 is MNHGY, CDR2 SVAAGI, per germline. V lost 3 bases to trimming and J lost 2 bases, with 16 bases between them. The CDR3 covers 16 residues.